The present T cell receptor beta chain was sequenced within a study of shared clonotypes between healthy human individuals. Background on the study: Researchers drew samples from a couple of women and a few men aged 18 to 49.

As regards this clone: The antigen is not known.

Assay: immunoSEQ multiplex PCR; the TCRdb copy retains only in-frame clones and omits some. The sample lists about 2.4 million clones, 93% occurring once. CDR3 length equals 18 residues. Trimming took 2 bases from V and 4 from J, leaving 23 bases between them. Germline values: CDR1 MDHEN, CDR2 SYDVKM. Study-wide findings and caveats: Lower generation probabilities were found for non-shared clonotypes than for those shared by all four donors. Generally, naive subsets (rather than memory subsets) showed larger estimated richness.

The origin of this receptor is a man younger than 35 in good health. Some clones in this sample may be carry-over from other donors' samples. Sequenced input: naive CD4+ T cells from PBMCs. Subset in this sample: CD45RA+ positively selected. The chain employs TRBV28 and TRBJ1-2, with a possible D match to TRBD1 (6 bases). CDR3 in amino acids: CASSLASGAGARLYGYTF. CDR3 sequence (DNA): TGTGCCAGCAGTTTAGCATCAGGGGCGGGGGCGCGGCTCTATGGCTACACCTTC.